These T cell receptor beta chains were read from a single sample in a study of blood T cell repertoires in COVID-19. Profiling relied on immunoSEQ multiplex PCR, and the TCRdb table lists in-frame clones only, not all of them. The table has 110,000 to 150,000 clones, around 80% seen once. The sequencing sample was made of peripheral blood. These TCRs come from a man aged 55-75 years with acute or convalescent COVID-19. CDR3s leave out the opening cysteine and the closing phenylalanine or tryptophan. The size of a clone is reported for some rows only, either as once, few or many, or as a class for expanded clones.

TRBJ1-4 | NA | TRBV2 | ASSGSALENEKLF
TRBJ2-7 | NA | TRBV30 | AWSVTGGYEQY
TRBJ2-3 | NA | TRBV19 | ASSGGGSTDTQY
TRBJ1-6 | NA | TRBV9 | ASSVFDSVGDSPLH
TRBJ1-6 | once | TRBV7-2 | ASSPGAGLHSPLH
TRBJ1-1 | NA | TRBV19 | ASRSTGLTEAF
TRBJ2-1 | NA | TRBV5-4 | ASSPDTGGNEQF
TRBJ2-5 | few | TRBV5-4 | ASSGDSRQETQY
TRBJ1-1 | NA | TRBV27 | ASSSRSKTEAF
TRBJ2-1 | NA | TRBV4-3 | ASSQDATGQGGEQF
TRBJ1-2 | NA | TRBV2 | ASSDGAGGYGYT
TRBJ2-5 | NA | TRBV5-5 | ASSTSPSAGGLETQY
TRBJ2-2 | NA | TRBV28 | ASSLLPGWNTGELF
TRBJ1-2 | NA | TRBV27 | ASSFQAAYGYT
TRBJ2-3 | NA | TRBV30 | ARREAGGADTQY
TRBJ2-7 | once | TRBV5-4 | ASSPGVSNYEQY
TRBJ2-1 | NA | TRBV18 | ASSLRLAGGGSYNEQF
TRBJ1-5 | few | TRBV6-6 | ASSYFGVGQPQH
TRBJ1-5 | few | TRBV6-6 | ASSNPGLGQPQH
TRBJ2-3 | few | TRBV5-1 | ASSWGQGDTQY
TRBJ2-7 | NA | TRBV27 | ASSRRGPTNEQY
TRBJ2-5 | NA | TRBV7-3 | ASSPSGGQETQY
TRBJ2-1 | once | TRBV24-1 | ATRGGTSGNEQF
TRBJ1-2 | few | TRBV7-9 | ASTEAFYGYT
TRBJ1-2 | NA | TRBV28 | ASSLGDRNYGYT
TRBJ2-7 | few | TRBV3-1/TRBV3-2 | ASSRQGSEQY
TRBJ2-5 | few | TRBV7-2 | ASSQNTGIQY